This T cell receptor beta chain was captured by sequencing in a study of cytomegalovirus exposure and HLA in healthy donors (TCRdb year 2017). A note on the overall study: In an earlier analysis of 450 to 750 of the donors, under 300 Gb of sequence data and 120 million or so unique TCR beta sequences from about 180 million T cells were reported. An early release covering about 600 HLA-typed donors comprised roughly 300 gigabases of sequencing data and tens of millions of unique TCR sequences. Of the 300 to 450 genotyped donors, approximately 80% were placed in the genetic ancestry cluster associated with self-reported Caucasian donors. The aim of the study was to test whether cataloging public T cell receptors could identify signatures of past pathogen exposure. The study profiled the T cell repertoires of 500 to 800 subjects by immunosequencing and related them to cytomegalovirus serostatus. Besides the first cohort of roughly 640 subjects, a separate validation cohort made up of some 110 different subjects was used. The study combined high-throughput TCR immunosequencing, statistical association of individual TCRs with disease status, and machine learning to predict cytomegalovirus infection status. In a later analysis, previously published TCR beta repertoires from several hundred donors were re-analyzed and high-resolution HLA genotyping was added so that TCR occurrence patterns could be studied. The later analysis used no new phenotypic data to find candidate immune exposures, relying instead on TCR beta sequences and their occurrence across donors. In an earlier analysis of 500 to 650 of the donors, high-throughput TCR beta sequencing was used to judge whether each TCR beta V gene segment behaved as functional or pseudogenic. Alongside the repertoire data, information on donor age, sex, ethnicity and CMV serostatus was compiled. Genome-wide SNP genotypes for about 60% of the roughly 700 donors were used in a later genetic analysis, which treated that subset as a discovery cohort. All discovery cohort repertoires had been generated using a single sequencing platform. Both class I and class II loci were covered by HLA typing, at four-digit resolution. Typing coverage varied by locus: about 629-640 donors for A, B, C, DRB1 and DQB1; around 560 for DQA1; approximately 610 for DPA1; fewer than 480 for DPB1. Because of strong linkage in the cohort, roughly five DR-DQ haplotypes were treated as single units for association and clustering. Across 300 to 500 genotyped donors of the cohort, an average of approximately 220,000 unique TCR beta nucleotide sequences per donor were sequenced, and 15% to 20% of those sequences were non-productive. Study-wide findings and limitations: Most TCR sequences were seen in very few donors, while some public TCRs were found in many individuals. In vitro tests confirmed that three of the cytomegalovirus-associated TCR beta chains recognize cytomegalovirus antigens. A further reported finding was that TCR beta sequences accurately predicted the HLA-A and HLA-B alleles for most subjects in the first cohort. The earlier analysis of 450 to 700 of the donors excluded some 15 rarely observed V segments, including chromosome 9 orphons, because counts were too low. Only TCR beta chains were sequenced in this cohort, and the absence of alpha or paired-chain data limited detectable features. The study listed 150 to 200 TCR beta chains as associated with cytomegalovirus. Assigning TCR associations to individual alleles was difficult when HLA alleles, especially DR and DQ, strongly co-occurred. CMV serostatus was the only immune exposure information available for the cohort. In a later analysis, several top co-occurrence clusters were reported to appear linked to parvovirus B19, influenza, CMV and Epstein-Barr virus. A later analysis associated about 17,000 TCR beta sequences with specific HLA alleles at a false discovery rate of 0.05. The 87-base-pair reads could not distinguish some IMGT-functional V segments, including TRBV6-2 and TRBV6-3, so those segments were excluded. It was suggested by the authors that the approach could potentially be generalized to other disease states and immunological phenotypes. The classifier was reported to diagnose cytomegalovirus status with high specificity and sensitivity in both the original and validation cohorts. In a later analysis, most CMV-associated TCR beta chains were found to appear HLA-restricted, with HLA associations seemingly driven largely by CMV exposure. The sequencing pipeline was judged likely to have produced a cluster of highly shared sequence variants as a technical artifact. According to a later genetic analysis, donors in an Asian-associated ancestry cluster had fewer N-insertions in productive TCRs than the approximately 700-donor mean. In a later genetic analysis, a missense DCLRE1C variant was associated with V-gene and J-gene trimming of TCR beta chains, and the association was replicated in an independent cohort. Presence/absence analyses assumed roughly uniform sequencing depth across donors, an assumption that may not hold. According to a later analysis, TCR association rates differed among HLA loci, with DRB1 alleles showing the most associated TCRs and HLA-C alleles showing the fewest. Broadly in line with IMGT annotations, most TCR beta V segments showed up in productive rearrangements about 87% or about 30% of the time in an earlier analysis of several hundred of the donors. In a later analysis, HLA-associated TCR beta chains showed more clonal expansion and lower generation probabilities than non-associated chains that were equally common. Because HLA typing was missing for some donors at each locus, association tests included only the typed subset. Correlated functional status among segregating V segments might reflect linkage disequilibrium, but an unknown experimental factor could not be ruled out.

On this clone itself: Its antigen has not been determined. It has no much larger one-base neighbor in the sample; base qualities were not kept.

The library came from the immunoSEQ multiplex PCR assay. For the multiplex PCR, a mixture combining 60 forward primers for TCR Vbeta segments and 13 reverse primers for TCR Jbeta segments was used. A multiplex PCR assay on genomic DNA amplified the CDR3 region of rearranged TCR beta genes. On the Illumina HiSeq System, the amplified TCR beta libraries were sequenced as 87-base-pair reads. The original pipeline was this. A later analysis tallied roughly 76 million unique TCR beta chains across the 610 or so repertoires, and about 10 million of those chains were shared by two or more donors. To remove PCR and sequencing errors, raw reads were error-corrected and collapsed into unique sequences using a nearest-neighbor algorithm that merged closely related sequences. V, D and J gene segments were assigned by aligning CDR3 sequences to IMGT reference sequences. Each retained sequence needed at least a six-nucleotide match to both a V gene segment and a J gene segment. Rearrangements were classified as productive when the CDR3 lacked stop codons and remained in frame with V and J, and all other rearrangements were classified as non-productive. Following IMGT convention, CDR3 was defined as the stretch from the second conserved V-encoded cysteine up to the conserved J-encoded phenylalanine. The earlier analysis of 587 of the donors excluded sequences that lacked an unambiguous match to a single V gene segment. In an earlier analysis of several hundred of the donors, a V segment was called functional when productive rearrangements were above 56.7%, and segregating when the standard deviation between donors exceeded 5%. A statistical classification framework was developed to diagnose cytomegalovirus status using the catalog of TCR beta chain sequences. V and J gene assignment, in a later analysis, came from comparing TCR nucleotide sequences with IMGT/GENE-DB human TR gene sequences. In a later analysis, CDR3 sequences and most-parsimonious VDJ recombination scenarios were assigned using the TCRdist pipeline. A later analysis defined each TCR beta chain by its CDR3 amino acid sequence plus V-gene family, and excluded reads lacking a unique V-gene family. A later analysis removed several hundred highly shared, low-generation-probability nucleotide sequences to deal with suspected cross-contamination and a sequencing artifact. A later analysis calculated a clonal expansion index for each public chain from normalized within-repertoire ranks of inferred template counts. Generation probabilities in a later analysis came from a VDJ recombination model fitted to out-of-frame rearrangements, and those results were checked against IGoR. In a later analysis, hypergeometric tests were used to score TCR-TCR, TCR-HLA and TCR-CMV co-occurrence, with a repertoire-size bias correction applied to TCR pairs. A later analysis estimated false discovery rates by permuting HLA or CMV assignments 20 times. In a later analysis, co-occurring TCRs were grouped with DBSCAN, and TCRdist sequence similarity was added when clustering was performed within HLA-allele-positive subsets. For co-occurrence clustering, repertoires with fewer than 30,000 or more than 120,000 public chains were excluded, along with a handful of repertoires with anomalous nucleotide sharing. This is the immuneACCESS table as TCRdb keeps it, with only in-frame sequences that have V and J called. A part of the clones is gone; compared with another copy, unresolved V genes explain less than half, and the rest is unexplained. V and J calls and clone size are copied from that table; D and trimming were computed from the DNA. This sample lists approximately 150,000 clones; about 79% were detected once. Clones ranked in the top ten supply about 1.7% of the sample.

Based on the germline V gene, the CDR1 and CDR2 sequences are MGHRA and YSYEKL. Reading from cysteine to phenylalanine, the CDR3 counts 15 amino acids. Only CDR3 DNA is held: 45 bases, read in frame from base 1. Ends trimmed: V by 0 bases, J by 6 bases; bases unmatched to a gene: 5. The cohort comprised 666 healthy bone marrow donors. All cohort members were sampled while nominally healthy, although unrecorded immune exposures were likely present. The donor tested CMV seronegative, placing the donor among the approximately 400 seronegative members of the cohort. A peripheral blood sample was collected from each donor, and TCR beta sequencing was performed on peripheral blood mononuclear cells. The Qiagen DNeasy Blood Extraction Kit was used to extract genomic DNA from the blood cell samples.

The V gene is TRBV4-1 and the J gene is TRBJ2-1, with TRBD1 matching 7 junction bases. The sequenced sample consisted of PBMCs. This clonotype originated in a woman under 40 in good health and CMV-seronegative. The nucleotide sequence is TGCGCCAGCAGCCAAGACCCTACAGGGGCCAATGAGCAGTTCTTC. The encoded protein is CASSQDPTGANEQFF.